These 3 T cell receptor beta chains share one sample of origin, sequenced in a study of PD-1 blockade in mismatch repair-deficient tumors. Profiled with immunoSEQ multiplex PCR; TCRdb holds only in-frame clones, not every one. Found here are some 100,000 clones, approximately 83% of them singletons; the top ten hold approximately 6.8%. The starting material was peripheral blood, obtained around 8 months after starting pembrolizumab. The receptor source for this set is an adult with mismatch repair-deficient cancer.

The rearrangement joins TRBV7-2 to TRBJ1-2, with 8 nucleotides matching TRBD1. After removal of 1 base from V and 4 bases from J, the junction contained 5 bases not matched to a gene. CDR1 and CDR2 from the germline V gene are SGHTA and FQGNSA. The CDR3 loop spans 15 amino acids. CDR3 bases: TGTGCCAGCAGCTTAGTAGAGACAGGGGCCTATGGCTACACCTTC. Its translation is CASSLVETGAYGYTF. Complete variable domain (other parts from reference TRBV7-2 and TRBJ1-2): GAGVSQSPSNKVTEKGKDVELRCDPISGHTALYWYRQSLGQGLEFLIYFQGNSAPDKSGLPSDRFSAERTGGSVSTLTIQRTQQEDSAVYLCASSLVETGAYGYTFGSGTRLTVV.

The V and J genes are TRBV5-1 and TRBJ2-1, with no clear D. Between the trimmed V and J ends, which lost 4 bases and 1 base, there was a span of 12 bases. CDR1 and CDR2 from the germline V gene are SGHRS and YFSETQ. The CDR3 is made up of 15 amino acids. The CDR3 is CASSPQLGSYNEQFF. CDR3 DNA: TGCGCCAGCAGCCCGCAATTGGGTTCCTACAATGAGCAGTTCTTC.

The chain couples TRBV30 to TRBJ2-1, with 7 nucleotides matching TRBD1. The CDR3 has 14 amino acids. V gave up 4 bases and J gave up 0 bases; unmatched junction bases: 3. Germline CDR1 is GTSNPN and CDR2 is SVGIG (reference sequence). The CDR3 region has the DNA TGTGCCTGGACTCAGGGGGACTCCTACAATGAGCAGTTCTTC. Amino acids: CAWTQGDSYNEQFF. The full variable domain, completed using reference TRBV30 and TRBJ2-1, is SQTIHQWPATLVQPVGSPLSLECTVEGTSNPNLYWYRQAAGRGLQLLFYSVGIGQISSEVPQNLSASRPQDRQFILSSKKLLLSDSGFYLCAWTQGDSYNEQFFGPGTRLTVL.